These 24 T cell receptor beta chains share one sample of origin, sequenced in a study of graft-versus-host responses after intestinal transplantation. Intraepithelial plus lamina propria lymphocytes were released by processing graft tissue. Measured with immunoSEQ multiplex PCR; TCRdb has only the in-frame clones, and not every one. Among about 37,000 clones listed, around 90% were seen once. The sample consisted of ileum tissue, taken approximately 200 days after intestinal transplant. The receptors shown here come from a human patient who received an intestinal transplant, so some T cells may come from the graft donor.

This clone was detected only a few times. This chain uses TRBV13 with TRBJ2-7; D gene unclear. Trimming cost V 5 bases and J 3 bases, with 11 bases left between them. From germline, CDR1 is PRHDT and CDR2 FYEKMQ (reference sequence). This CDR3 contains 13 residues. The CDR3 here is CASSLSKYYEQYF. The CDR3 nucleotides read TGTGCCAGCAGCCTCTCAAAATACTACGAGCAGTACTTC.

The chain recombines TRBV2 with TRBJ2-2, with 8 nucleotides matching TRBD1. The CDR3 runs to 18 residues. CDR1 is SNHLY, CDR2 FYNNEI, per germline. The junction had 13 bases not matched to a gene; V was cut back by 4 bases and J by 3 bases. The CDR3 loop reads CASSANGQGPTDTGELFF. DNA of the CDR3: TGTGCCAGCAGTGCGAATGGACAGGGACCTACGGACACCGGGGAGCTGTTTTTT.

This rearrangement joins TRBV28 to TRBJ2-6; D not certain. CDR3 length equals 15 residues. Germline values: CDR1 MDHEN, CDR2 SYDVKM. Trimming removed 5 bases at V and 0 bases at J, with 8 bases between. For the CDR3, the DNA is TGTGCCAGCAGTCCAGCGTCCTCTGGGGCCAACGTCCTGACTTTC. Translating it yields CASSPASSGANVLTF.

This chain's CDR3 is CASSQDPPGIGETQYF. For the CDR3, the DNA is TGCGCCAGCAGCCAAGATCCGCCAGGGATCGGGGAGACCCAGTACTTC. The rearrangement joins TRBV4-1 to TRBJ2-5; tentatively, D is TRBD1 (5 bases). CDR1 and CDR2 from the germline V gene are MGHRA and YSYEKL. V dropped 0 bases and J dropped 5 bases, with 16 bases sitting between them. This CDR3 has 16 amino acids.

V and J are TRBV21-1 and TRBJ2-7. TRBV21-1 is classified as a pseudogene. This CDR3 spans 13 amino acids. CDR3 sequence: CASSKVESYEQYF. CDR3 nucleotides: TGTGCCAGCAGCAAGGTGGAATCCTACGAGCAGTACTTC.

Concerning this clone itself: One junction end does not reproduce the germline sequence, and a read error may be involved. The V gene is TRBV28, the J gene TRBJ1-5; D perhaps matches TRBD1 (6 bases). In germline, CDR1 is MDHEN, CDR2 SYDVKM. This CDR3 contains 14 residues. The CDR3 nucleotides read TGTGCCAGCACCCTTTTAAGGAACCGACAGGCTGCGTATTTT. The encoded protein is CASTLLRNRQAAYF.

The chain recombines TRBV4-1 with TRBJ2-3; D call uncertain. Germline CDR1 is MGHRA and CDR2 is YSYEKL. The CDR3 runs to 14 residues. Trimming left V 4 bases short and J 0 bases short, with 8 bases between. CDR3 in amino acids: CASSLRVSTDTQYF. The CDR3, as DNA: TGCGCCAGCAGCCTCCGGGTTAGCACAGATACGCAGTATTTT.

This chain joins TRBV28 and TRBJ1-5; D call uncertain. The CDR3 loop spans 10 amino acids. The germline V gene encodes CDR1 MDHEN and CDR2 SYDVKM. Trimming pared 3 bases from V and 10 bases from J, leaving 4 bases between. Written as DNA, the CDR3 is TGTGCCAGCAGTTTTAATCCCCAGCATTTT. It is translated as CASSFNPQHF. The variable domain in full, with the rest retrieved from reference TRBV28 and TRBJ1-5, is DVKVTQSSRYLVKRTGEKVFLECVQDMDHENMFWYRQDPGLGLRLIYFSYDVKMKEKGDIPEGYSVSREKKERFSLILESASTNQTSMYLCASSFNPQHFGDGTRLSIL.

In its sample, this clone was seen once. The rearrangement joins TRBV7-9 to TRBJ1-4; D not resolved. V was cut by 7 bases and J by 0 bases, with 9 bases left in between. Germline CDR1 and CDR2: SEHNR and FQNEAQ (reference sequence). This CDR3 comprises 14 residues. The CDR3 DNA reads TGTGCCAGCACCCGCAGATCAACTAATGAAAAACTGTTTTTT. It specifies CASTRRSTNEKLFF.

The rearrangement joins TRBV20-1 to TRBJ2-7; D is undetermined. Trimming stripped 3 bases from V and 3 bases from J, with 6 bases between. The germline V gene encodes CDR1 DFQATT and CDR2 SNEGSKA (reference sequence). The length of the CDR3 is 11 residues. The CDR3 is CSASRDYEQYF. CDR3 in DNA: TGCAGTGCTAGCCGAGACTACGAGCAGTACTTC.

CDR3 sequence reads: CAWSASRTSGGAPETQYF. CDR3 DNA sequence: TGTGCCTGGAGTGCATCGAGGACTAGCGGGGGGGCCCCAGAGACCCAGTACTTC. The chain uses TRBV30 and TRBJ2-5; TRBD2 agrees at 15 bases. CDR1 is GTSNPN and CDR2 is SVGIG in the germline V gene (reference sequence). V trimming: 1 base; J trimming: 4 bases; junction bases outside the gene matches: 10. The CDR3 covers 18 residues.

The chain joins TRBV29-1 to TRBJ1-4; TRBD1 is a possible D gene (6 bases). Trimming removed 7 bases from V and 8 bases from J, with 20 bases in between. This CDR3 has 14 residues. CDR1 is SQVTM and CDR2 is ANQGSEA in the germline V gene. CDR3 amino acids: CSARPATGNEKLFF. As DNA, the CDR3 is TGCAGCGCCCGGCCGGCGACAGGCAACGAAAAACTGTTTTTT. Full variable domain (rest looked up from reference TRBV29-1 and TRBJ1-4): SAVISQKPSRDICQRGTSLTIQCQVDSQVTMMFWYRQQPGQSLTLIATANQGSEATYESGFVIDKFPISRPNLTFSTLTVSNMSPEDSSIYLCSARPATGNEKLFFGSGTQLSVL.

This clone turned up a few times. For the CDR3, the DNA is TGTGCCAGCAGCTTCGAGACAGGGGGCTTGCACGAGCAGTACTTC. This translates into CASSFETGGLHEQYF. The genes are TRBV7-9 and TRBJ2-7; 10 positions match TRBD1. Germline assignment: CDR1 SEHNR and CDR2 FQNEAQ (reference sequence). The CDR3 is 15 amino acids. V was clipped by 3 bases and J by 5 bases; unmatched bases: 7.

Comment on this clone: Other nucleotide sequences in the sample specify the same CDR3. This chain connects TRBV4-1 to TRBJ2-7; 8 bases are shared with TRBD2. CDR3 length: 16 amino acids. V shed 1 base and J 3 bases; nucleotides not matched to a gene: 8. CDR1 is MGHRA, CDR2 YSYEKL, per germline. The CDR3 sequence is CASSQGGSGTDYEQYF. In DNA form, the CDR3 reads TGCGCCAGCAGCCAAGGGGGTAGCGGGACCGACTACGAGCAGTACTTC.

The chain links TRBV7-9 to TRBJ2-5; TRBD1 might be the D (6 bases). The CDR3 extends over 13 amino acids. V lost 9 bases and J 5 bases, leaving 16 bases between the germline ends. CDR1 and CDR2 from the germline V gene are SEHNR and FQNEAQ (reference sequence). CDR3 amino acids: CASDGGHWETQYF. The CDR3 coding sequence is TGTGCCAGTGATGGGGGCCATTGGGAGACCCAGTACTTC. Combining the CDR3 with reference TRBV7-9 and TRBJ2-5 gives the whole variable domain DTGVSQNPRHKITKRGQNVTFRCDPISEHNRLYWYRQTLGQGPEFLTYFQNEAQLEKSRLLSDRFSAERPKGSFSTLEIQRTEQGDSAMYLCASDGGHWETQYFGPGTRLLVL.

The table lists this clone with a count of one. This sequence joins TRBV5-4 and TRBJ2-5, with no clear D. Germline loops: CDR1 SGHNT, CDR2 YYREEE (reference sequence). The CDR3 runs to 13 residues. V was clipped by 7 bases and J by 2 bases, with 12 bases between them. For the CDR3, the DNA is TGTGCCAGCTCATATCGGCCTCAAGAGACCCAGTACTTC. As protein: CASSYRPQETQYF. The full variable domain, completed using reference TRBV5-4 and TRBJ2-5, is ETGVTQSPTHLIKTRGQQVTLRCSSQSGHNTVSWYQQALGQGPQFIFQYYREEENGRGNFPPRFSGLQFPNYSSELNVNALELDDSALYLCASSYRPQETQYFGPGTRLLVL.

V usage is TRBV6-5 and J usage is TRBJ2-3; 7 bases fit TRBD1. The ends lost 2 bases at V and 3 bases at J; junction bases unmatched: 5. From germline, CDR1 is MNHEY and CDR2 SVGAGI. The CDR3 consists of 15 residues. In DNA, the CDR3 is TGTGCCAGCAGTTACAGAGGGGGCGGGACAGATACGCAGTATTTT. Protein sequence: CASSYRGGGTDTQYF.

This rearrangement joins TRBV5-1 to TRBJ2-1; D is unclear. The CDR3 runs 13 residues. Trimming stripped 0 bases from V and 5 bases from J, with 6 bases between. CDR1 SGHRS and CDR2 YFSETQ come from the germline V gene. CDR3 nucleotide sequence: TGCGCCAGCAGCTTGGAGGTAAACAATGAGCAGTTCTTC. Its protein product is CASSLEVNNEQFF.

CDR3 sequence (DNA): TGTGCCAGCAGGGGGGCGGTGGACAGCTCCTACGAGCAGTACTTC. Its translation: CASRGAVDSSYEQYF. V is TRBV7-2 and J is TRBJ2-7; perhaps TRBD1 as D (6 bases). V shed 6 bases and J shed 0 bases, with 15 bases lying between them. Per germline, CDR1 SGHTA and CDR2 FQGNSA. The CDR3 contains 15 residues.

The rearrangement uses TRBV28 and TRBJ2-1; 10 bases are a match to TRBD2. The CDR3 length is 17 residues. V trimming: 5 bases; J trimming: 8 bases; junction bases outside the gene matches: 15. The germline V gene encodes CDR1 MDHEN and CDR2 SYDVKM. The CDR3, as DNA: TGTGCCAGCAGTCCTAGACCCGGGACTAGCGAGTTGGATGAGCAGTTCTTC. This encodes CASSPRPGTSELDEQFF. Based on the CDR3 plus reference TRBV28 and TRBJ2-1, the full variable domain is DVKVTQSSRYLVKRTGEKVFLECVQDMDHENMFWYRQDPGLGLRLIYFSYDVKMKEKGDIPEGYSVSREKKERFSLILESASTNQTSMYLCASSPRPGTSELDEQFFGPGTRLTVL.

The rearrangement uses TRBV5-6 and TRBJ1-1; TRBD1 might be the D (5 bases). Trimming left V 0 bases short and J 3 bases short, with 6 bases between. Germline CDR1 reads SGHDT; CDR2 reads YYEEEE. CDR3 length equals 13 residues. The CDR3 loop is CASSLARDTEAFF. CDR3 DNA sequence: TGTGCCAGCAGCTTGGCCAGGGACACTGAAGCTTTCTTT.

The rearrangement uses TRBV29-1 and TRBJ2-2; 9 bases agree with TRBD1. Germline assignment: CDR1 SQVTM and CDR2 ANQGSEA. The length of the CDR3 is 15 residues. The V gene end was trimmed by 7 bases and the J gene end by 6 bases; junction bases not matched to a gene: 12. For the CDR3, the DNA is TGCAGCGCTGTGGCCGGGGACAGGGTTGCCGGGGAGCTGTTTTTT. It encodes CSAVAGDRVAGELFF.

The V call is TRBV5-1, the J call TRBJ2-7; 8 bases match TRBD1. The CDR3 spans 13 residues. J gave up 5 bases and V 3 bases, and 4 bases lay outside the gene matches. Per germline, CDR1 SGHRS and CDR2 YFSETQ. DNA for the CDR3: TGCGCCAGCAGCTGGGCGACAGGGGACGAGCAGTACTTC. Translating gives CASSWATGDEQYF. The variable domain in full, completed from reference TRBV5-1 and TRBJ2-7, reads KAGVTQTPRYLIKTRGQQVTLSCSPISGHRSVSWYQQTPGQGLQFLFEYFSETQRNKGNFPGRFSGRQFSNSRSEMNVSTLELGDSALYLCASSWATGDEQYFGPGTRLTVT.

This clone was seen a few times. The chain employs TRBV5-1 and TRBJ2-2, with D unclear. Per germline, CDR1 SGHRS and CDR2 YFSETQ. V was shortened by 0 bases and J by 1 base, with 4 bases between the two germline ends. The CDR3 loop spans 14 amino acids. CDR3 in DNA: TGCGCCAGCAGCTTGGGGCAGAACACCGGGGAGCTGTTTTTT. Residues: CASSLGQNTGELFF.